The 10 T cell receptor beta chains listed next were all sequenced from one sample in a study of T cell responses to AZD1222 COVID-19 vaccine. Here immunoSEQ multiplex PCR was the method, and the copy in TCRdb shows in-frame clones only, minus some. The sample shows 150,000 to 200,000 clones, approximately 90% of them seen only once. This sample comprised peripheral blood, obtained 28 days after the second dose of the MenACWY control vaccine. These receptor sequences come from an adult who received the MenACWY meningococcal vaccine as a control.

V gene TRBV11-2 combines with J gene TRBJ2-7; possibly TRBD1 for D (6 bases). The germline V gene encodes CDR1 SGHAT and CDR2 FQNNGV. The V end was cut by 5 bases, the J end by 3 bases, with 14 bases between. This CDR3 is built from 14 residues. CDR3 loop: CASSPRQVYYEQYF. CDR3 in DNA: TGTGCCAGCAGCCCCAGACAGGTTTACTACGAGCAGTACTTC.

V gene TRBV20-1 combines with J gene TRBJ2-2; 8 bases agree with TRBD2. Germline CDR1 reads DFQATT; CDR2 reads SNEGSKA (reference sequence). V lost 5 bases, J lost 8 bases, and 10 bases stayed unmatched. The CDR3 loop spans 14 amino acids. The CDR3 DNA sequence: TGCAGTGCTCGTGGGACTAGACTTGTGGGGGAGCTGTTTTTT. Translated: CSARGTRLVGELFF.

The rearrangement uses TRBV19 and TRBJ1-4; D is undetermined. CDR1 is LNHDA, CDR2 SQIVND, per germline (reference sequence). Trimming took 3 bases from V and 0 from J, leaving 5 bases between them. The CDR3 totals 14 residues. The CDR3 loop is CASSILTTNEKLFF. As DNA, the CDR3 is TGTGCCAGTAGTATCTTGACAACTAATGAAAAACTGTTTTTT.

The chain links TRBV5-8 to TRBJ1-4; TRBD1 agrees at 7 bases. Germline trimming cut 4 bases from V and 8 bases from J; bases unmatched to any gene: 8. The CDR3 length is 14 residues. CDR1 is SGHTS and CDR2 is YDEGEE in the germline V gene. CDR3: CASSGTALGEKLFF. In nucleotides, the CDR3 is TGTGCCAGCAGCGGGACAGCCCTCGGGGAAAAACTGTTTTTT.

This chain uses TRBV6-4 with TRBJ1-5; the D gene is possibly TRBD1 (6 bases). V was cut by 0 bases and J by 7 bases, with 13 bases left in between. This CDR3 has 15 amino acids. Per the germline V gene, CDR1 is MRHNA and CDR2 is SNTAGT. Written as DNA, the CDR3 is TGTGCCAGCAGTGACTCGGGGGGCAGAGGACAGCCCCAGCATTTT. This gives the protein CASSDSGGRGQPQHF.

V and J are TRBV10-3 and TRBJ2-2; no clear D gene. V lost 2 bases and J 5 bases, leaving 9 bases between the germline ends. Germline V gene sequence: CDR1 ENHRY, CDR2 SYGVKD. CDR3 size: 14 residues. The chain's CDR3 is CAISESGPTGELFF. For the CDR3, the DNA is TGTGCCATCAGTGAGAGTGGTCCTACCGGGGAGCTGTTTTTT.

This clone came up once. The chain couples TRBV6-2 or TRBV6-3 to TRBJ2-3; tentatively, D is TRBD2 (6 bases). Per germline, CDR1 MNHEY and CDR2 SVGEGT. CDR3 size: 16 residues. V was trimmed by 0 bases and J by 8 bases, leaving 18 bases between them. CDR3 DNA sequence: TGTGCCAGCAGTTACTCAACGGGAGAGGTTACGGTTACGCAGTATTTT. Protein product: CASSYSTGEVTVTQYF.

The gene calls are TRBV29-1 and TRBJ1-2; D gene uncertain. Germline V lookup: CDR1 SQVTM, CDR2 ANQGSEA. Trimming took 4 bases from V and 4 from J, leaving 7 bases between them. The length of the CDR3 is 11 residues. CDR3 loop: CSVASSYGYTF. The DNA for the CDR3 is TGCAGCGTTGCTTCCTCCTATGGCTACACCTTC.

This chain uses TRBV7-9 with TRBJ2-7; D uncertain. The length of the CDR3 is 13 residues. Germline CDR1 SEHNR, CDR2 FQNEAQ (reference sequence). V lost 5 bases, J lost 0 bases, and 8 bases lay in between. The DNA of the CDR3 is TGTGCCAGCAGCCACTACGACTCCTACGAGCAGTACTTC. It codes for CASSHYDSYEQYF.

This clone was observed a single time. The chain joins TRBV28 to TRBJ1-2; 9 bases line up with TRBD1. This CDR3 spans 14 amino acids. The V gene's germline CDR1 is MDHEN and CDR2 SYDVKM. With V trimmed by 5 bases and J by 4 bases, 5 bases remained unmatched. The CDR3 region has the DNA TGTGCCAGCAGTGCACAGGGGGCCCCCTATGGCTACACCTTC. Its protein product is CASSAQGAPYGYTF.